This T cell receptor (beta chain) comes out of a study of cytomegalovirus exposure and HLA in healthy donors. Use of 60 Vbeta and 13 Jbeta primers characterized the PCR. The method was immunoSEQ multiplex PCR; TCRdb's version includes in-frame clones alone and lacks a portion of them. The sample includes around 88,000 clones, roughly 70% of them seen just once. Broader study findings: The study carried out a later analysis of TCR beta sequences. It associated around 17,000 of them with specific HLA alleles at a false discovery rate of 0.05. The study put 150 to 200 TCR beta chains on its list as cytomegalovirus-associated. Presence/absence analyses assumed roughly uniform sequencing depth across donors. Follow-up analysis found HLA locus-dependent TCR association rates, highest for DRB1 and lowest for HLA-C.

With regard to this clone: Its antigen remains unidentified.

This sequence was found in a male donor in good health and CMV-seronegative. Material: PBMCs.

The CDR3 sequence is CASRGTGGIQYF. Here the CDR3 DNA reads TGTGCCAGCAGGGGAACAGGGGGCATTCAGTACTTC. The rearrangement uses TRBV27 and TRBJ2-4; TRBD1 aligns across 8 bases. Germline trimming cut 6 bases from V and 9 bases from J; bases unmatched to any gene: 4. The germline V gene has CDR1 MNHEY and CDR2 SMNVEV (reference sequence). There are 12 residues in the CDR3.